The text below deals with one T cell receptor (beta chain). Its specificity is not known. The data belong to a study of vaccination and CD4 T cells after COVID-19. For the study at large: The convalescent population consisted of six males and four females, two of whom were of Hispanic ethnicity. Control wells got either CEFX epitopes, HIV-1 Nef peptides, or no peptide at all. The post-COVID sampling time was a median roughly 100 days after diagnosis, ranging from 35 to 161.

Sequenced with the Oncomine TCR Beta short-read assay was DNA taken from cultured CD4+ T cells. MiXCR, run by TCRdb on the PCR reads, gives a single entry per CDR3 protein. The sample includes more than 15,000 distinct CDR3 sequences, approximately 26% seen only once; the top ten take about 11%. Sample treatment: roughly nine-day PBMC culture with coronavirus spike peptide pools or control peptides (ViraFEST assay). Germline V gene data show CDR1 as MNHNS and CDR2 as SASEGT. The length of the CDR3 is 15 residues. V shed 6 bases and J shed 2 bases, with 14 bases lying between them. This receptor was obtained from a human donor with COVID-19. The sequenced material came from cultured CD4+ T cells from blood. The V and J genes are TRBV6-1 and TRBJ1-3; D remains unclear. CDR3 sequence reads: CASSPDANAGNTIYF. Here the CDR3 DNA reads TGTGCCAGCAGCCCGGACGCGAACGCTGGAAACACCATATATTTT.